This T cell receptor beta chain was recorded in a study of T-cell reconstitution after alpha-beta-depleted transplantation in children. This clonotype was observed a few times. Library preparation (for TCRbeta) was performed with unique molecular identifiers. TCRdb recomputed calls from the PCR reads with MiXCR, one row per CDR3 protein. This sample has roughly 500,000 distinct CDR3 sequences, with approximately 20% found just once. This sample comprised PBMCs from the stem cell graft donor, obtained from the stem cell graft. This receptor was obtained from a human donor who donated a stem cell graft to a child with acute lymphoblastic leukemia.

This chain's CDR3 is CAGPSRSDTGELFF. The CDR3 nucleotides are TGTGCCGGACCTTCGCGGTCGGACACCGGGGAGCTGTTTTTT. The V gene is TRBV7-9, the J gene TRBJ2-2, with D unresolved. Per the germline V gene, CDR1 is SEHNR and CDR2 is FQNEAQ (reference sequence). Trimming removed 11 bases from V and 3 bases from J, with 16 bases in between. The CDR3 totals 14 residues.